This TCR beta chain was obtained from a study of blood T cell repertoires in COVID-19. Whole-study context: Sites across the United States, Italy and Spain contributed samples from acute and convalescent COVID-19.

Assignments of participants to cohorts depended upon their own reported clinical history. CDR3 length equals 12 residues. Germline CDR1 is SEHNR and CDR2 is FQNEAQ (reference sequence). This table comes from immunoSEQ multiplex PCR, and its TCRdb copy is limited to in-frame clones, with some not included. Of about 140,000 clones listed, 60% to 80% are singletons. As regards this clone: The junction differs from germline at one of its ends, possibly a read error.

This sequence joins TRBV7-9 and TRBJ1-2; D not certain. The sequenced sample consisted of PBMCs or T cells enriched from blood (not recorded which). The sequence derives from a woman between 50 and 59 years old who had recovered from COVID-19. The CDR3 DNA follows: TGTGCCAGCCGCTTAGCCTCCTATGGCTACACCTTC. Translation gives CASRLASYGYTF.